This T cell receptor (beta chain) was identified during a study of blood T cell repertoires in COVID-19. Original processing methods: How many nucleated cells were present was estimated from reference gene primer amplification. Sequencing used immunoSEQ multiplex PCR; TCRdb keeps in-frame clones, though not all of them. That table furnishes V, J and clone size, whereas the DNA furnished D and trimming. The sample carries 20,000 or so clones, 88% recorded once. Per germline, CDR1 SGHVS and CDR2 FQNEAQ. The CDR3 totals 17 residues. The ends were cut back, 5 bases at V and 0 bases at J, with 18 bases in the middle.

This chain links TRBV7-8 with TRBJ2-3; D is uncertain. The receptor was derived from a human donor in a cohort sampled during active COVID-19. Material: peripheral blood. The DNA for the CDR3 is TGTGCCAGCAGCGCCTCTCTAGGCAGCACTAGCACAGATACGCAGTATTTT. Translation: CASSASLGSTSTDTQYF.